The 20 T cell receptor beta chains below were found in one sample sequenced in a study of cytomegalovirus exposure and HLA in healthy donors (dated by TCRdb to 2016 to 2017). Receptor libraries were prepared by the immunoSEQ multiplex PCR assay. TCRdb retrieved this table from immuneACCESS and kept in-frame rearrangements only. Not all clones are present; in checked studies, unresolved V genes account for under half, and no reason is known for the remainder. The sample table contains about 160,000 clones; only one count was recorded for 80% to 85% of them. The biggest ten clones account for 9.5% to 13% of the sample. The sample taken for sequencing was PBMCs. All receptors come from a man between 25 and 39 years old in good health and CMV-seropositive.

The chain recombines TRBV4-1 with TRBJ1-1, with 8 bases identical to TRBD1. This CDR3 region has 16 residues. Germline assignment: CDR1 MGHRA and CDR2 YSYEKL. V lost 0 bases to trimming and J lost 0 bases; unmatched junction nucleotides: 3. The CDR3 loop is CASSQDLDRVNTEAFF. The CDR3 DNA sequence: TGCGCCAGCAGCCAAGATTTGGACAGGGTGAACACTGAAGCTTTCTTT.

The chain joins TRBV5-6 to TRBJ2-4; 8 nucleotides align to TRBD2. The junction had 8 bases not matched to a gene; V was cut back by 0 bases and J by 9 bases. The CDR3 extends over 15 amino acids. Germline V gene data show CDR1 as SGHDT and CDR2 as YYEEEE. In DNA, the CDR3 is TGTGCCAGCAGCTTGGCCCGGGAGGGAAGCGGCATTCAGTACTTC. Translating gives CASSLAREGSGIQYF.

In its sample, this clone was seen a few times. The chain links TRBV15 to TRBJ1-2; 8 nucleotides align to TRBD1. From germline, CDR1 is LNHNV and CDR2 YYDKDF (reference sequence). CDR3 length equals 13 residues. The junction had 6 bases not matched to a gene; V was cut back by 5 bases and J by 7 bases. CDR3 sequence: CATSLGQGIGYTF. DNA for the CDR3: TGTGCCACCAGCCTAGGACAGGGTATTGGCTACACCTTC. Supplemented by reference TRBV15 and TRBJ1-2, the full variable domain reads DAMVIQNPRYQVTQFGKPVTLSCSQTLNHNVMYWYQQKSSQAPKLLFHYYDKDFNNEADTPDNFQSRRPNTSFCFLDIRSPGLGDTAMYLCATSLGQGIGYTFGSGTRLTVV.

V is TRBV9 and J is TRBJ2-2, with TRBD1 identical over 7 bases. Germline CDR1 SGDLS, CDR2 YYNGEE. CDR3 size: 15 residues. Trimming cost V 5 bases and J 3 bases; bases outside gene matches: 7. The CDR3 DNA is TGTGCCAGCAGTGCCTCAGGGGGTCACACCGGGGAGCTGTTTTTT. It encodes CASSASGGHTGELFF. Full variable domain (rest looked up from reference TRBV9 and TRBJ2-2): DSGVTQTPKHLITATGQRVTLRCSPRSGDLSVYWYQQSLDQGLQFLIQYYNGEERAKGNILERFSAQQFPDLHSELNLSSLELGDSALYFCASSASGGHTGELFFGEGSRLTVL.

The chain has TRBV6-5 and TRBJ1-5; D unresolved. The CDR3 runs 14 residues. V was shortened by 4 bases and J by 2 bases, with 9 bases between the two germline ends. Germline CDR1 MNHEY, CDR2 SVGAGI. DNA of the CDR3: TGTGCCAGCAGTTCCAATACGGGCAATCAGCCCCAGCATTTT. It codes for CASSSNTGNQPQHF.

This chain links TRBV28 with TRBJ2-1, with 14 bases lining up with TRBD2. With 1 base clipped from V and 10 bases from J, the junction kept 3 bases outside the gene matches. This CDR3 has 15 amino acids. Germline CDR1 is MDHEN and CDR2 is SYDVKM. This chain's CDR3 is CASSLYGTSGGEQFF. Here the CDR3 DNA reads TGTGCCAGCAGTTTATACGGGACTAGCGGGGGAGAGCAGTTCTTC.

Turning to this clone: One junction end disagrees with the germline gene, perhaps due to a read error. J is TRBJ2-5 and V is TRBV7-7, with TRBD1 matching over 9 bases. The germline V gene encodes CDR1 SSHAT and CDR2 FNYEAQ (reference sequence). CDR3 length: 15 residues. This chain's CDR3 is CASSSTGGGGETQYF. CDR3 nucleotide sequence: TGTGCTAGCAGCTCTACAGGGGGCGGAGGGGAGACCCAGTACTTC.

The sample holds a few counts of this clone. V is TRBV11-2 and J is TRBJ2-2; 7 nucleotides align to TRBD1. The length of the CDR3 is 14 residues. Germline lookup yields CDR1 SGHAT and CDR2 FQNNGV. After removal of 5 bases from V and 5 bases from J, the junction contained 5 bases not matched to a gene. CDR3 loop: CASSPTGVTGELFF. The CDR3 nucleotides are TGTGCCAGCAGCCCAACAGGGGTAACCGGGGAGCTGTTTTTT.

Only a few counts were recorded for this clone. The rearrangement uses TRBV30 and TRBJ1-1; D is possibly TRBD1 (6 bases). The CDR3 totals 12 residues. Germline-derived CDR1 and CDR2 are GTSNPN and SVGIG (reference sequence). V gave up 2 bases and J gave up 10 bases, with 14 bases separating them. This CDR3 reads CAWSPGQRRAFF. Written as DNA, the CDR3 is TGTGCCTGGAGTCCTGGACAGAGGAGAGCTTTCTTT.

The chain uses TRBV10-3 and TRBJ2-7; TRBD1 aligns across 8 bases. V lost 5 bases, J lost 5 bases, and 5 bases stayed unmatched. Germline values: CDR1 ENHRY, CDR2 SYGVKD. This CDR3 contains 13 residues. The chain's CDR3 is CAISPSQGDEQYF. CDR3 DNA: TGTGCCATCAGTCCCTCACAGGGGGACGAGCAGTACTTC.

CDR3 nucleotides: TGTGCCAGCAGCCCGCAGGGGGCGGTGGCTTTCTTT. This gives the protein CASSPQGAVAFF. J is TRBJ1-1 and V is TRBV7-3; 8 bases align to TRBD1. There are 12 residues in the CDR3. The germline gives CDR1 SGHTA, CDR2 FQGTGA. The ends lost 5 bases at V and 11 bases at J; junction bases unmatched: 7.

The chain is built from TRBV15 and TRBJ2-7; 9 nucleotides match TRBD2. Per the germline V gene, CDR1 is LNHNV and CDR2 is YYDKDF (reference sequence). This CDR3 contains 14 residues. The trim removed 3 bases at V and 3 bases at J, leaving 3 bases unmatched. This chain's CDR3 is CATSRTSGNYEQYF. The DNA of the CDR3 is TGTGCCACCAGCAGGACTAGCGGAAACTACGAGCAGTACTTC.

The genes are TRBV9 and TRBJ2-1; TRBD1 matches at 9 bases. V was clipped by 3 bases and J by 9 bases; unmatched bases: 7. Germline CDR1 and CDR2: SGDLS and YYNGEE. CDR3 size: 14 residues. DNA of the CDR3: TGTGCCAGCAGCGGGGGACAGGGAGGTAGTGAGCAGTTCTTC. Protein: CASSGGQGGSEQFF. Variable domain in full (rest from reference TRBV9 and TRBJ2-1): DSGVTQTPKHLITATGQRVTLRCSPRSGDLSVYWYQQSLDQGLQFLIQYYNGEERAKGNILERFSAQQFPDLHSELNLSSLELGDSALYFCASSGGQGGSEQFFGPGTRLTVL.

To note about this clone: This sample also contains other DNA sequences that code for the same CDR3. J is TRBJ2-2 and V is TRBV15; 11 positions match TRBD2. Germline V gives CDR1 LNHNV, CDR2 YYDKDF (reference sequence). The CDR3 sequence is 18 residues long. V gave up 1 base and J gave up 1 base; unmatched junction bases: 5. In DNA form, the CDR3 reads TGTGCCACCAGCAGAGCCGGGACTAGCGGCCTGAACACCGGGGAGCTGTTTTTT. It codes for CATSRAGTSGLNTGELFF.

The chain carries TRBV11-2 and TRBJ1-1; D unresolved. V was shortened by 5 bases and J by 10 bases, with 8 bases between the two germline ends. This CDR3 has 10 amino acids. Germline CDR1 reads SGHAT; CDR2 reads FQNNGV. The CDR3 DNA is TGTGCCAGCAGCGCCTGGCCAGCTTTCTTT. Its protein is CASSAWPAFF.

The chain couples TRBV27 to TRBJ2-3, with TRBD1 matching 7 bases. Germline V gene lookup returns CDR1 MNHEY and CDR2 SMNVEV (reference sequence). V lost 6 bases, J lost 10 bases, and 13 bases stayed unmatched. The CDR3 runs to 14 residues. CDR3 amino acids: CASSRIEEQGAQYF. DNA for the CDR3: TGTGCCAGCAGCAGGATTGAGGAGCAGGGGGCGCAGTATTTT.

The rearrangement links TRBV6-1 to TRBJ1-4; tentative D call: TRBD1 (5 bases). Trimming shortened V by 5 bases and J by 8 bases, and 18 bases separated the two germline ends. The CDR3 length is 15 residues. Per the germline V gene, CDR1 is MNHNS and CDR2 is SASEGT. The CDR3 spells CASSSLPGDGEKLFF. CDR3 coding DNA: TGTGCCAGCAGTTCCTTGCCGGGGGATGGGGAAAAACTGTTTTTT.

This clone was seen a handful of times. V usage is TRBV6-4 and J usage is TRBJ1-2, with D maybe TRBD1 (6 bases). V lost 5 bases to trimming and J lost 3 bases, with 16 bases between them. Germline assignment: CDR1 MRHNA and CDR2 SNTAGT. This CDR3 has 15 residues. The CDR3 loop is CASSRSGVGDYGYTF. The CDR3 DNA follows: TGTGCCAGCAGTCGATCAGGGGTTGGGGACTATGGCTACACCTTC.

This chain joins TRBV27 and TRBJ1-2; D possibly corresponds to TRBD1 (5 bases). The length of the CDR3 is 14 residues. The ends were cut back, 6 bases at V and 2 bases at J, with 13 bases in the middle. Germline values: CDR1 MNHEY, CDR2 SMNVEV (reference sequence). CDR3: CASRAGVENYGYTF. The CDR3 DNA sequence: TGTGCCAGCAGGGCGGGGGTAGAAAACTATGGCTACACCTTC.

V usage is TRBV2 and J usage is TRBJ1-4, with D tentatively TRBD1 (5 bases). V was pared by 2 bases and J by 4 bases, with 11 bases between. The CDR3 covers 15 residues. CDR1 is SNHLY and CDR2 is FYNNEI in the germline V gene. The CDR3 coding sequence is TGTGCCAGCAGTGAAAGGGGTACAGATAATGAAAAACTGTTTTTT. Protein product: CASSERGTDNEKLFF.